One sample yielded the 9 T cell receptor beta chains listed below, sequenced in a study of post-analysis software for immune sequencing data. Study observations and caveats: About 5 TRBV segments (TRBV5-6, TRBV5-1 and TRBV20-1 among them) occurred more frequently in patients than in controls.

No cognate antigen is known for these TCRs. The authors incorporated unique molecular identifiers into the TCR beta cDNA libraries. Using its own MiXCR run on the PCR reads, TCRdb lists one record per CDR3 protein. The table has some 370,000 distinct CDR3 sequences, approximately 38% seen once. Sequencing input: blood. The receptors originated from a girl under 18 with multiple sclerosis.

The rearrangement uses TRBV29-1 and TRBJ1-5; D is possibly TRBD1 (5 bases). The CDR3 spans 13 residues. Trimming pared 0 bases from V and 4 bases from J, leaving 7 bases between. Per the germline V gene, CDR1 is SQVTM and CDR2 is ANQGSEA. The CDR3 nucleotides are TGCAGCGTTGAAGAGGGGCGGAATCAGCCCCAGCATTTT. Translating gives CSVEEGRNQPQHF.

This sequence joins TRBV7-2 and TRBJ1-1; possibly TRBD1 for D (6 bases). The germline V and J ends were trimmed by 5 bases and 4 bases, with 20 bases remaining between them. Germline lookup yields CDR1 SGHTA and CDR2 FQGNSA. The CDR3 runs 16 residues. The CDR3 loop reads CASSLTSTGSGTEAFF. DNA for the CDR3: TGTGCCAGCAGCCTAACCTCCACAGGGTCTGGCACTGAAGCTTTCTTT.

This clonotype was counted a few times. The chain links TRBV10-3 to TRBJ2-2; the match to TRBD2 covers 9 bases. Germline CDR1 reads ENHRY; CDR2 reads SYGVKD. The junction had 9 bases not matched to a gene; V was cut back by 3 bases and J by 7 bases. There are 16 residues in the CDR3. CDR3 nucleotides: TGTGCCATCAGTGACCATCCGGGACTAGCAAACGGGGAGCTGTTTTTT. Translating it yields CAISDHPGLANGELFF.

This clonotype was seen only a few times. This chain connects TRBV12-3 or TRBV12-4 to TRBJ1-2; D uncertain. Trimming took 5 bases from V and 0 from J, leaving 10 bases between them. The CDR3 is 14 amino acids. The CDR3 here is CASSPSLANYGYTF. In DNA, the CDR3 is TGTGCCAGCAGTCCTTCCCTAGCTAACTATGGCTACACCTTC.

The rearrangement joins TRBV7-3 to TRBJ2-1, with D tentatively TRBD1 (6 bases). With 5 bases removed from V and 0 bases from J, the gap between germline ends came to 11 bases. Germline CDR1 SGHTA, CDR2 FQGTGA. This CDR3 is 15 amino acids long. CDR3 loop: CASSPDSSSYNEQFF. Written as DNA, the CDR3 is TGTGCCAGCAGCCCGGACAGCAGCTCCTACAATGAGCAGTTCTTC.

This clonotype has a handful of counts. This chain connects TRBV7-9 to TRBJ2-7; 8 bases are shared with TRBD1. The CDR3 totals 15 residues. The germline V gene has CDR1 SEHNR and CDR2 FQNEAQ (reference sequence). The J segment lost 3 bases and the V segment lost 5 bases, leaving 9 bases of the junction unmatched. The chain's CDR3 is CASSKAGTGNYEQYF. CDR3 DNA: TGTGCCAGCAGCAAAGCCGGGACAGGTAACTACGAGCAGTACTTC.

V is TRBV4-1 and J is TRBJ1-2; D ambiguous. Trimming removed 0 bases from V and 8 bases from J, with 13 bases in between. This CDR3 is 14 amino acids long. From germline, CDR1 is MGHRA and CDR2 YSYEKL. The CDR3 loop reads CASSQDGGFRGYTF. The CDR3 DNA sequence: TGCGCCAGCAGCCAAGATGGAGGGTTTCGGGGCTACACCTTC.

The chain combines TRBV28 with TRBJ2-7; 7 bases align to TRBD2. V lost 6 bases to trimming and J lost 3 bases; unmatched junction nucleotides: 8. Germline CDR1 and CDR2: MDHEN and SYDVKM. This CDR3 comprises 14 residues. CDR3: CASSGGGVNYEQYF. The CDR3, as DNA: TGTGCCAGCAGCGGGGGAGGGGTGAACTACGAGCAGTACTTC.

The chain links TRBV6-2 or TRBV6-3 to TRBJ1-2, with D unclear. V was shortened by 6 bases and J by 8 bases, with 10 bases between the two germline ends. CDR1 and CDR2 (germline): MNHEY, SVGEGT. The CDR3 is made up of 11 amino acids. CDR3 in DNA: TGTGCCAGCAGCCCCCCGGGCGGCTACACCTTC. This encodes CASSPPGGYTF.